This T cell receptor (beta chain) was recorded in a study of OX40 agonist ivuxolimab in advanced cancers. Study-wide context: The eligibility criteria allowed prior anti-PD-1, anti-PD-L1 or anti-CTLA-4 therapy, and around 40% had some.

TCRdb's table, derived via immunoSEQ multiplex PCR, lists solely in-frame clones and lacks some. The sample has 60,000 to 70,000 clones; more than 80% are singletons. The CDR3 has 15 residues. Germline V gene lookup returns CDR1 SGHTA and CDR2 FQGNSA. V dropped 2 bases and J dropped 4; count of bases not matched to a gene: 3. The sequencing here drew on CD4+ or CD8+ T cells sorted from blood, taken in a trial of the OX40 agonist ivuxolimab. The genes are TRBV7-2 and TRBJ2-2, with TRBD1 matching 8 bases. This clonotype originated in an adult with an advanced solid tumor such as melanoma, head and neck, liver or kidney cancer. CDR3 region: CASSLQGASTGELFF. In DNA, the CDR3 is TGTGCCAGCAGCTTACAGGGGGCGAGCACCGGGGAGCTGTTTTTT.